This TCR beta chain was recorded in a study of T-cell memory formation after mild COVID-19. Overall study context: TCR clusters were mostly confined to one donor each.

Study-level results: The study detected some responding clones in pre-infection memory, suggesting cross-reactive memory joined.

CDR3 length: 15 residues. V lost 6 bases and J 6 bases, leaving 20 bases between the germline ends. Germline CDR1 and CDR2: MNHNY and SVGAGI (reference sequence). This clonotype appeared a few times. Its antigen is unidentified. 5'RACE with constant-segment primers yielded barcoded, UMI-tagged TCR alpha and TCR beta cDNA libraries. TCRdb analysed the 5' RACE reads with MiXCR anew, one entry per CDR3 protein. The repertoire holds tens of thousands of distinct CDR3 sequences, with 6.1% as singletons. The chain carries TRBV6-6 and TRBJ1-1; perhaps TRBD1 as D (6 bases). The sequencing input was PBMCs or a T cell subset sorted from them (not recorded which). This clonotype was sampled from an adult who had mild COVID-19 (a few samples of this study predate the infection). Cell type and time point are not known. For the CDR3, the DNA is TGTGCCAGCAGGGACGGGACGACCCGGGGGCCTGAAGCTTTCTTT. The encoded protein is CASRDGTTRGPEAFF.